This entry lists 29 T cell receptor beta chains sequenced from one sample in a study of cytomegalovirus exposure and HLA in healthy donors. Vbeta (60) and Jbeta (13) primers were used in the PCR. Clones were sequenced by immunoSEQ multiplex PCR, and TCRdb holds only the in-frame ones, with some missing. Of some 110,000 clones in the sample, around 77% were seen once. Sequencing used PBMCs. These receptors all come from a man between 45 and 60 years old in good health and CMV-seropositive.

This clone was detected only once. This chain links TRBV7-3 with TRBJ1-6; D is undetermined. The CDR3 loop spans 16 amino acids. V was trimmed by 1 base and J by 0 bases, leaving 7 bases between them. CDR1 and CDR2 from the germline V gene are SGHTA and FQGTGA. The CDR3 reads CASSLMGSSYNSPLHF. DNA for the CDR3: TGTGCCAGCAGCTTAATGGGGAGCTCCTATAATTCACCCCTCCACTTT.

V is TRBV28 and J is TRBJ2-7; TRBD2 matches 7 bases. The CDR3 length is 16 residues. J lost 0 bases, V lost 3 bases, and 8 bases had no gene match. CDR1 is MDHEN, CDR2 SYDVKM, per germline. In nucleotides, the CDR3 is TGTGCCAGCAGTTTGCGTCTAGCGGTAAGCTCCTACGAGCAGTACTTC. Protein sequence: CASSLRLAVSSYEQYF.

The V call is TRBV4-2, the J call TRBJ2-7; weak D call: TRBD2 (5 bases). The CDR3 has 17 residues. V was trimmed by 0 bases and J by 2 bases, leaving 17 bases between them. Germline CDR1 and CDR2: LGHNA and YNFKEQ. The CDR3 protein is CASSQDPGTQLPYEQYF. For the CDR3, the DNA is TGTGCCAGCAGCCAAGACCCGGGAACCCAACTTCCCTACGAGCAGTACTTC.

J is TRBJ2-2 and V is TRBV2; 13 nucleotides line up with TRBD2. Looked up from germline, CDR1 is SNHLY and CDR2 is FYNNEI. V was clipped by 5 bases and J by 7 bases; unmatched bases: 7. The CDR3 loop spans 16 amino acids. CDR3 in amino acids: CASSTLAGGSGGELFF. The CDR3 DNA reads TGTGCCAGCAGTACACTAGCGGGGGGGTCTGGCGGGGAGCTGTTTTTT.

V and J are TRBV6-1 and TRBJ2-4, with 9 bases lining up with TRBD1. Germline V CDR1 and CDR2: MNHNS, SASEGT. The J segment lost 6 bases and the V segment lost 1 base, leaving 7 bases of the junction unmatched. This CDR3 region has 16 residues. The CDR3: CASSEGYRGRANIQYF. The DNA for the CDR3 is TGTGCCAGCAGTGAAGGGTACAGGGGGCGGGCAAACATTCAGTACTTC.

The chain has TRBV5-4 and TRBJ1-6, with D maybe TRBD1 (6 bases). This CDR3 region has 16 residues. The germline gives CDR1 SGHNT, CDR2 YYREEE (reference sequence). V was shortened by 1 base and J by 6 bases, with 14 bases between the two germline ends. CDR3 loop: CASSLLGQGSNSPLHF. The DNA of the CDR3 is TGTGCCAGCAGCTTGTTGGGACAAGGAAGTAATTCACCCCTCCACTTT.

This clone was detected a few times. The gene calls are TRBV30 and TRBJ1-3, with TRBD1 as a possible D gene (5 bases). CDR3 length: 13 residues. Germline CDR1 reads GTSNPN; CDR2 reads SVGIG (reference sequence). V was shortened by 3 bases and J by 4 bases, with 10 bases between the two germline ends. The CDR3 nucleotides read TGTGCCTGGAGGTGGCCAGGGGGAAACACCATATATTTT. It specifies CAWRWPGGNTIYF.

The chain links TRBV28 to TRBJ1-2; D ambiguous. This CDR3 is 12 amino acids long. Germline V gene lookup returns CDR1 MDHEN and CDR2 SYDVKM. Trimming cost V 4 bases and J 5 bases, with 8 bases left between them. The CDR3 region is CASSSTVYGYTF. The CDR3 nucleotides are TGTGCCAGCAGTTCCACGGTATATGGCTACACCTTC.

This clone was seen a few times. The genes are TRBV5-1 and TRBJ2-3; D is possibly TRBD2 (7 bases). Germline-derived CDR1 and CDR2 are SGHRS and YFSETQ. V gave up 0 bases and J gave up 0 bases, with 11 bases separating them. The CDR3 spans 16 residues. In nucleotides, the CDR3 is TGCGCCAGCAGCTTGGGAGGGGGGGGGAGCACAGATACGCAGTATTTT. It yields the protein CASSLGGGGSTDTQYF.

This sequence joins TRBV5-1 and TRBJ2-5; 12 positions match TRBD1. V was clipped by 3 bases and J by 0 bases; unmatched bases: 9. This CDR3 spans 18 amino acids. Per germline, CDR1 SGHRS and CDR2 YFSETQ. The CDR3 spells CASSSGTGGGEYQETQYF. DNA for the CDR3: TGCGCCAGCAGCTCCGGGACAGGGGGCGGGGAGTACCAAGAGACCCAGTACTTC.

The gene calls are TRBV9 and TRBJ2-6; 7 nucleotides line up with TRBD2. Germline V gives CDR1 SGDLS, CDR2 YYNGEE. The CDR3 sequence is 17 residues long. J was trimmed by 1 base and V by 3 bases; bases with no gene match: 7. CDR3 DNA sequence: TGTGCCAGCAGCGGAGCGGGGCGGACTTCTGGGGCCAACGTCCTGACTTTC. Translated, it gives CASSGAGRTSGANVLTF.

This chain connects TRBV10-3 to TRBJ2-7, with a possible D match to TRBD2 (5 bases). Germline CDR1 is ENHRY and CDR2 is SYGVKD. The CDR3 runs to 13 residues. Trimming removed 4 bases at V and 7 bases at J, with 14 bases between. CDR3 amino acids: CAISGGFLGEQYF. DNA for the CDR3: TGTGCCATCAGTGGAGGGTTCCTGGGGGAGCAGTACTTC.

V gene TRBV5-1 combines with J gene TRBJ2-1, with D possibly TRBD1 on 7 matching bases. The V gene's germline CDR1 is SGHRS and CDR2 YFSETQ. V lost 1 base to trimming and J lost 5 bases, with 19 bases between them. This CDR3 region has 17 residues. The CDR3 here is CASSLKRGTDFDNEQFF. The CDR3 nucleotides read TGCGCCAGCAGCTTGAAACGCGGGACAGATTTTGACAATGAGCAGTTCTTC.

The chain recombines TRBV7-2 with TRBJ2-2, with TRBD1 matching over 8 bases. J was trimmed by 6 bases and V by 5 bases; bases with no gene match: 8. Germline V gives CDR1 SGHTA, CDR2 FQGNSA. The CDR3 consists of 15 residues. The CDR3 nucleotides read TGTGCCAGCAGCCTAGTGCAGGGGGCAGCCGGGGAGCTGTTTTTT. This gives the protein CASSLVQGAAGELFF.

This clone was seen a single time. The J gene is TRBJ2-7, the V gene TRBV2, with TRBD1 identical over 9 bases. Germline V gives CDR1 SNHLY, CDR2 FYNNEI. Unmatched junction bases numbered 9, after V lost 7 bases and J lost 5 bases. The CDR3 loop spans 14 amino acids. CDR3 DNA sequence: TGTGCCAGCAACGCGCGAGGACAGGGGAACGAGCAGTACTTC. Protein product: CASNARGQGNEQYF.

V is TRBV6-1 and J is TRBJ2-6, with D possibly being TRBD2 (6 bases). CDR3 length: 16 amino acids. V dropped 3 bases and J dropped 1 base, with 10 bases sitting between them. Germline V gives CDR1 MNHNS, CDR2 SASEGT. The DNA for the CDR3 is TGTGCCAGCAGTGACCCGGGGGTGTCTGGGGCCAACGTCCTGACTTTC. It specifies CASSDPGVSGANVLTF.

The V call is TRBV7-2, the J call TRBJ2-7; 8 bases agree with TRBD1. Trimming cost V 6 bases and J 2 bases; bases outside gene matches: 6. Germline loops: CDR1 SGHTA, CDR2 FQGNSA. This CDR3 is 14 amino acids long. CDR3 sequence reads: CASSSTGDAYEQYF. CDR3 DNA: TGTGCCAGCAGTTCGACAGGGGATGCCTACGAGCAGTACTTC. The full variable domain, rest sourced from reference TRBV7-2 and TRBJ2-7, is GAGVSQSPSNKVTEKGKDVELRCDPISGHTALYWYRQSLGQGLEFLIYFQGNSAPDKSGLPSDRFSAERTGGSVSTLTIQRTQQEDSAVYLCASSSTGDAYEQYFGPGTRLTVT.

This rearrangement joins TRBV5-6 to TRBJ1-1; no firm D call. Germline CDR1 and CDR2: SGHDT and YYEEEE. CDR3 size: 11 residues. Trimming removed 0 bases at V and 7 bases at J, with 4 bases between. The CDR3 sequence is CASSLGIEAFF. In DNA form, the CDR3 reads TGTGCCAGCAGCTTGGGTATTGAAGCTTTCTTT.

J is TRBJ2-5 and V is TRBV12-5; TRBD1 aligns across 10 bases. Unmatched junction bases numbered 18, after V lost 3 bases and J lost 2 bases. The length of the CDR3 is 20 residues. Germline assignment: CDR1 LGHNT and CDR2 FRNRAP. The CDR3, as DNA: TGTGCTAGTGGTTTCTCCCAAGGGACAGGGGCTTTAGGGAGGCAAGAGACCCAGTACTTC. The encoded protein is CASGFSQGTGALGRQETQYF.

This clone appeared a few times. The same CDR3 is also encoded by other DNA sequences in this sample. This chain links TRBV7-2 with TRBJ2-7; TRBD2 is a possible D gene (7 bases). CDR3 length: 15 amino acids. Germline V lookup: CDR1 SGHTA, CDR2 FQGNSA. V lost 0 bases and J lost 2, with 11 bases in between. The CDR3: CASSLAGGGTYEQYF. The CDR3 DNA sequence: TGTGCCAGCAGCTTAGCGGGAGGGGGAACCTACGAGCAGTACTTC.

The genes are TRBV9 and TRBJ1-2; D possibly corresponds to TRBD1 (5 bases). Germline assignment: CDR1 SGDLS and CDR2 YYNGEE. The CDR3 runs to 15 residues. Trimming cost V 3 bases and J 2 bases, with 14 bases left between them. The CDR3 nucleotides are TGTGCCAGCAGCGCCAGGACGACAGTCAACTATGGCTACACCTTC. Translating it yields CASSARTTVNYGYTF.

Here the CDR3 reads CAISQDTEAFF. In DNA, the CDR3 is TGTGCCATCAGCCAGGACACTGAAGCTTTCTTT. The chain employs TRBV10-3 and TRBJ1-1; D not certain. Trimming left V 6 bases short and J 3 bases short, with 5 bases between. This CDR3 spans 11 amino acids. Germline V gene data show CDR1 as ENHRY and CDR2 as SYGVKD.

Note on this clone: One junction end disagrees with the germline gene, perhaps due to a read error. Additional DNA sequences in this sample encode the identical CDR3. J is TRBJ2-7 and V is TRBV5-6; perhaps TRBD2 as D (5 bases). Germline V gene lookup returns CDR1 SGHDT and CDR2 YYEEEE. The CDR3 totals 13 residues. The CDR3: CASSSISRDTATF. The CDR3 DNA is TGTGCCAGCAGCTCCATTTCCCGGGATACTGCAACCTTC.

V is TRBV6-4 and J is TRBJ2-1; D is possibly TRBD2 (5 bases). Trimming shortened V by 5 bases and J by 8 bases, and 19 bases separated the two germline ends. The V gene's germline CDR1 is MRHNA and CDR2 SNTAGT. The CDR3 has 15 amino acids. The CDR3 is CASSTTATSGDEQFF. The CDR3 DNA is TGTGCCAGCAGTACTACGGCCACAAGCGGCGATGAGCAGTTCTTC.

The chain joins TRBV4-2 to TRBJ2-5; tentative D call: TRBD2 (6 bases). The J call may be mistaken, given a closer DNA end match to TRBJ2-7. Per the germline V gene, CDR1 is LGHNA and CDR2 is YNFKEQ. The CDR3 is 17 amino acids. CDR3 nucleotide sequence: TGTGCCAGCAGCCAAGACCCGGGACTCCCGAAGACCTACGAGCAGTACTTC. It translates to CASSQDPGLPKTYEQYF.

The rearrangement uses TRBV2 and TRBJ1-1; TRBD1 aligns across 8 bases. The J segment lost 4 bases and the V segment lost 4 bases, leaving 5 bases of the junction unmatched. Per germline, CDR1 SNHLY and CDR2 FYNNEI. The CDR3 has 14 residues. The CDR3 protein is CASSGTGFFTEAFF. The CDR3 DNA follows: TGTGCCAGCAGTGGGACAGGGTTCTTCACTGAAGCTTTCTTT.

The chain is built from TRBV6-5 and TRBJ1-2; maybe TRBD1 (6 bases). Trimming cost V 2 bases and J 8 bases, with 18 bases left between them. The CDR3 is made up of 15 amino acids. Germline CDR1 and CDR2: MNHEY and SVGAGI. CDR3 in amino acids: CASSYEKQGSVGYTF. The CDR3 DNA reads TGTGCCAGCAGTTACGAAAAACAGGGCTCGGTCGGCTACACCTTC.

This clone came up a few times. The CDR3 DNA follows: TGTGCCAGCAGTCCGTTTTGGACTTCCGGGACAGGAAATACAAATTATAATTCACCCCTCCACTTT. Translation gives CASSPFWTSGTGNTNYNSPLHF. The V and J genes are TRBV27 and TRBJ1-6, with 8 bases lining up with TRBD1. Germline CDR1 MNHEY, CDR2 SMNVEV (reference sequence). V lost 5 bases and J lost 4; bases outside the gene matches: 25. This CDR3 contains 22 residues.

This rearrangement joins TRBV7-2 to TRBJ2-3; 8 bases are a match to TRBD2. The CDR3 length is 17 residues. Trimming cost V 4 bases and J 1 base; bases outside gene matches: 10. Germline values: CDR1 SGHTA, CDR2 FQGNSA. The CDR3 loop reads CASSSVPGTRGTDTQYF. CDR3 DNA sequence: TGTGCCAGCAGCTCGGTTCCCGGGACTAGGGGCACAGATACGCAGTATTTT.